This TCR beta chain was documented in a study of blood T cells in healthy people across ages. Turning to the study itself: Template switching retrieved approximately one barcoded beta molecule for each two T cells.

The CDR3 totals 13 residues. The V and J ends lost 5 bases and 9 bases respectively, with 14 bases between them. As for this clonotype: This could be a read error, since a much larger clone is one nucleotide away.

Next came a second PCR, run for 7 to 11 cycles, which used a sample-barcoded 5' primer along with a J-beta primer mix. From each sample, at least 2.5 million paired-end reads containing CDR3 were obtained. TCRdb called the 5' RACE reads again in MiXCR, with one record for every CDR3 protein. The top ten hold about 22% of the sample, which has some 700,000 distinct CDR3 sequences, around a fifth seen once. The rearrangement links TRBV12-3 or TRBV12-4 to TRBJ2-1, with a tentative D call TRBD2 (6 bases). This receptor was identified in a man aged 70-80 years in good health. The sequenced sample consisted of blood. As DNA, the CDR3 is TGTGCCAGCAGTCTGAGCAAAGCGGGTGAGCAGTTCTTC. Translated, it gives CASSLSKAGEQFF.